A selection of T cell receptor beta chains follows, all from one sample in a study of cytomegalovirus exposure and HLA in healthy donors. Assay used: immunoSEQ multiplex PCR; TCRdb lists only in-frame clones, some missing. The data contain roughly 140,000 clones, 78% of them singletons. Material: PBMCs. Receptors were obtained from a woman aged 18-35 years in good health and CMV-seropositive. CDR3s include the opening cysteine and the closing phenylalanine or tryptophan. Each record gives: V gene, J gene, D gene, clone size, CDR3 DNA, CDR3 protein. The D gene is left open where the match is weak. Clone size is stated in some rows and not others, as once, few, many or a class when expanded.

TRBV6-5	TRBJ1-2	.	few	TGTGCCAGCAGTGAAGGCAGGGGTCACTATGGCTACACCTTC	CASSEGRGHYGYTF
TRBV5-5	TRBJ1-1	.	.	TGTGCCAGCAGCGCCTGGGGGCTTAGGAACACTGAAGCTTTCTTT	CASSAWGLRNTEAFF
TRBV2	TRBJ2-2	.	.	TGTGCCAGCAGTGAAGAGAGTGACACCGGGGAGCTGTTTTTT	CASSEESDTGELFF
TRBV19	TRBJ1-2	TRBD1	.	TGTGCCAGTAGTATCTCGGGACAGGGGTACTATGGCTACACCTTC	CASSISGQGYYGYTF
TRBV28	TRBJ2-2	.	.	TGTGCCAGCAGTAGGGGCACCGGGGAGCTGTTTTTT	CASSRGTGELFF
TRBV21-1	TRBJ1-6	.	.	TGTGCCAGCAGCAACCCCAGGGGGCGTAATTCACCCCTCCACTTT	CASSNPRGRNSPLHF
TRBV19	TRBJ2-7	.	.	TGTGCCAGTAGTAAACCAGGGACTCTGTCCTACGAGCAGTACTTC	CASSKPGTLSYEQYF
TRBV5-1	TRBJ1-4	TRBD1	.	TGCGCCAGCAGCCGCAACGAATGGGACAGCTATGAAAAACTGTTTTTT	CASSRNEWDSYEKLFF
TRBV19	TRBJ2-6	TRBD1	.	TGTGCCAGTAGTATCCCCCAGGGGGCCCCCGCTGGGGCCAACGTCCTGACTTTC	CASSIPQGAPAGANVLTF
TRBV6-4	TRBJ1-1	.	.	TGTGCCAGCAGCGAGCAGGGGTCGAACACTGAAGCTTTCTTT	CASSEQGSNTEAFF
TRBV28	TRBJ2-5	.	once	TGTGCCAGCAACCCGTGGGAGCGGCAAGAGACCCAGTACTTC	CASNPWERQETQYF
TRBV19	TRBJ2-1	.	.	TGTGCCAGTAAGGGCCCCCCCCTAGCTTTTGAGCAGTTCTTC	CASKGPPLAFEQFF
TRBV15	TRBJ2-7	TRBD1	.	TGTGCCACCAGCAGAAACCCGGGACAGGCCTACGAGCAGTACTTC	CATSRNPGQAYEQYF